These T cell receptor beta chains were read from a single sample in a study of blood T cell repertoires in COVID-19. Repertoires were generated with immunoSEQ multiplex PCR, while TCRdb's copy carries only in-frame clones and drops some. The table lists 230,000 or so clones, over 75% of them singletons. Input material: peripheral blood. The receptors derive from a man aged 35 to 55 with active or convalescent COVID-19. Each CDR3 is given without its conserved first and last residue. Only some rows state a clone size, as once, few, many or a class for expanded clones.

v_gene,abundance,CDR3aa
TRBV19,-,ASSATGGIAEQY
TRBV18,-,ASSLTHPGVTYEQY
TRBV5-1,-,ASSLFGGGQGGEKLF
TRBV30,-,AWNDKDRTGGYT
TRBV4-1,-,ASSQDRGQQPQH
TRBV9,-,ASSVASVPYEQY
TRBV6-2/TRBV6-3,-,ASSNRNNYGYT
TRBV5-5,-,ASSWTGGNQPQH
TRBV27,-,ASSTGTAVSGEQF
TRBV27,-,ASSQTDRAGQPQH
TRBV6-5,once,ASTHGGELF
TRBV5-1,-,ASSSEGRGAYEQF
TRBV28,-,ASSLSGANEAF
TRBV27,-,ASSDTPGLAGEQY
TRBV19,once,ASSQSGGTGALRVQY
TRBV6-2/TRBV6-3,few,ASSYSGTSGIYNEQF
TRBV19,-,ASSIDGTGGRGEAF
TRBV5-5,-,ASSLTFGSTDTQY
TRBV11-3,-,ASSGLANEQF
TRBV6-1,-,ASSDIGTSYEQY
TRBV28,once,ASRVPGANTGELF
TRBV7-9,-,ASSSGLAGGMGETQY
TRBV6-5,-,ASTLLGQGTEAF
TRBV27,-,ASSLSRGPTNYGYT
TRBV11-3,-,ASSSTGVVATEAF
TRBV10-3,-,AVHSTGLYTEAF
TRBV30,-,AWSVWGGPRMNTEAF
TRBV11-2,-,ASSFSGTGAGNTIY
TRBV6-5,-,ASSSLPSYGYGYT
TRBV19,-,ASSSAGGAYEQY
TRBV6-1,once,ASSDILPFGSHEQY
TRBV5-4,-,ASSSGTANTGELF
TRBV10-2,-,ASRERTGTEAF
TRBV27,-,ASSLFRSAAKGNTIY
TRBV28,once,ASSARTSPNQPQH
TRBV7-2,-,ASSLYYEQY
TRBV28,few,ARGEGLNEKLF
TRBV15,few,ATSRAQPSGYGYT
TRBV4-1,-,ASSQGSGRFSYNSPLH
TRBV28,-,ASSFGVGSRDNEQF
TRBV27,-,ASSLLGQPDNYGYT
TRBV15,-,ATRKRVTDTQY